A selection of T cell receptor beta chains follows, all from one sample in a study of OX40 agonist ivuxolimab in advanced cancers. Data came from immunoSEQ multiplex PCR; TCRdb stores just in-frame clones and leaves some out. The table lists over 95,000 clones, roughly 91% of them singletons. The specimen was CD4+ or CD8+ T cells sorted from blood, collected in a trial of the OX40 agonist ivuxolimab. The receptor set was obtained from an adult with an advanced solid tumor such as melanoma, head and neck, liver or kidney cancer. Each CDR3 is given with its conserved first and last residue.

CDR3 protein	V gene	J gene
CASSQDRGSNQPQHF	TRBV4-1	TRBJ1-5
CASSPPGTGGIRNTEAFF	TRBV18	TRBJ1-1
CASSEGRRSLYNEQFF	TRBV6-1	TRBJ2-1
CASSALNTGELFF	TRBV10-2	TRBJ2-2
CASSQDRYNYEQYF	TRBV7-3	TRBJ2-7
CASSLDGIGRYEQYF	TRBV5-4	.
CASSPTERAVRHEQYF	TRBV5-1	TRBJ2-7
CASSIPGLAGGYTGELFF	TRBV28	TRBJ2-2
CASSFGSGSGANVLTF	TRBV5-1	TRBJ2-6
CAWSVLFSREQYF	TRBV30	TRBJ2-7
CASSPQYNEQFF	TRBV28	TRBJ2-1
CASSFYQETQYF	TRBV27	TRBJ2-5
CASSLGAANAPETQYF	TRBV7-2	TRBJ2-5
CASSEIGASYGYTF	TRBV10-2	TRBJ1-2
CASSPSATGLREQYF	TRBV18	TRBJ2-7
CASTYLAGEGDTQYF	TRBV5-1	TRBJ2-3
CASSLFTSGYGYTF	TRBV5-1	TRBJ1-2
CASSRLAGVTGELFF	TRBV6-5	TRBJ2-2
CASSQDSPSTDTQYF	TRBV4-1	TRBJ2-3
CASSYFGQNQPQHF	TRBV6-5	TRBJ1-5
CASSPRSSGIGDTQYF	TRBV18	TRBJ2-3
CASSPAPLRGLGYTF	TRBV11-1	TRBJ1-2
CATSRDVESEAFF	TRBV15	TRBJ1-1
CASSSTPRGIGRNEQFF	TRBV5-1	TRBJ2-1
CASSTGANEKLFF	TRBV6-5	TRBJ1-4
CASSLGDRGNQPQHF	TRBV7-6	TRBJ1-5
CASSRGVLGGTTGELFF	TRBV11-2	TRBJ2-2
CASTVAGNVYNEQFF	TRBV4-2	TRBJ2-1
CASSTRQGAHNEQFF	TRBV14	TRBJ2-1
CASSKSGEVHSPLHF	TRBV7-9	TRBJ1-6
CAIRTWGQRNTGELFF	TRBV10-3	TRBJ2-2
CASSSLGDTIYF	TRBV6-5	TRBJ1-3
CASSRTSGNVGDEQYF	TRBV9	TRBJ2-7
CASSFLPGTDTQYF	TRBV9	TRBJ2-3
CASKPGLAGADTQYF	TRBV7-2	TRBJ2-3
CASSLEAAGGADTQYF	TRBV5-1	TRBJ2-3
CASSLDYGVGETQYF	TRBV11-3	TRBJ2-5